This paragraph covers one T cell receptor beta chain sequence. The antigen is not known. This specimen comes from a study of CD4 T cells in relation to SARS-CoV-2 and coronaviruses. Study-level points and caveats: Samples before the pandemic and after infection were not matched within any donor.

Germline loops: CDR1 SGHVS, CDR2 FQNEAQ. The length of the CDR3 is 16 residues. With V trimmed by 1 base and J by 4 bases, 7 bases remained unmatched. The protocol was immunoSEQ multiplex PCR, while the TCRdb copy is restricted to in-frame clones and leaves out a portion. The sample lists 38,000 or so clones, approximately 80% seen once, with roughly 22% in the top ten. The receptor's source is an adult with COVID-19. The sequenced material came from memory CD4+ T cells from PBMCs, cultured in vitro. The chain is built from TRBV7-8 and TRBJ2-1; 7 nucleotides match TRBD2. The CDR3 DNA follows: TGTGCCAGCAGCTTAGTTGGGCTAGCGGAGTACAATGAGCAGTTCTTC. Amino acid sequence: CASSLVGLAEYNEQFF.